A selection of T cell receptor beta chains follows, all from one sample in a study of T cells in placental villitis. Method: immunoSEQ multiplex PCR; TCRdb's copy keeps in-frame clones and lacks some. The sample holds more than 3,000 clones, roughly 79% seen once. Specimen: placental tissue containing maternal and fetal cells. These receptors came from a human patient with infectious villitis; the placental T cells may come from both mother and fetus. Both conserved end residues are part of each CDR3. A D gene is named only where the DNA matches it firmly.

NA	TRBV5-1	TRBJ1-2	TGCGCCAGCAGCTGGGGAGACAACTATGGCTACACCTTC	CASSWGDNYGYTF